The rows below give T cell receptor beta chains drawn from one sample of a study of T cells in Graves' hyperthyroidism and ophthalmopathy. One entry per CDR3 protein results from TCRdb running MiXCR on the multiplex PCR reads. This sample has fewer than 750,000 distinct CDR3 sequences, with approximately 14% found just once. Sequenced input: blood. The receptors shown here come from a woman aged 40 to 50 with Graves' ophthalmopathy. Each CDR3 is given with its conserved first and last residue. D genes are given only for firm matches. Size is omitted from some rows. Given values are once, few, many or a class for expanded clones.

j_call: TRBJ1-1
clone_size: many
d_call: -
v_call: TRBV19
cdr3_nt: TGTGCCAGTGTCTTAACAGAGACGAACACTGAAGCTTTCTTT
cdr3_aa: CASVLTETNTEAFF

j_call: TRBJ2-5
clone_size: -
d_call: TRBD2
v_call: TRBV18
cdr3_nt: TGTGCCAGCTCACCCGGGGCGGGAGCAGAGACCCAGTACTTC
cdr3_aa: CASSPGAGAETQYF

j_call: TRBJ2-7
clone_size: -
d_call: -
v_call: TRBV2
cdr3_nt: TGTGCCAGCCTGGGGGAGGTTTCCGAGCAGTACTTC
cdr3_aa: CASLGEVSEQYF

j_call: TRBJ1-6
clone_size: many
d_call: -
v_call: TRBV4-1
cdr3_nt: TGCGCCAGCAGCCAAGTCAAGTTCAGGGGTGACTCACCCCTCCACTTT
cdr3_aa: CASSQVKFRGDSPLHF

j_call: TRBJ2-3
clone_size: -
d_call: -
v_call: TRBV12-3/TRBV12-4
cdr3_nt: TGTGCCAGCAGTTCTCGCGGAGGCACAGATACGCAGTATTTT
cdr3_aa: CASSSRGGTDTQYF

j_call: TRBJ2-6
clone_size: many
d_call: -
v_call: TRBV6-1
cdr3_nt: TGTGCCAGCAACGCCCGTTCCTCTGGGGCCAACGTCCTGACTTTC
cdr3_aa: CASNARSSGANVLTF

j_call: TRBJ2-5
clone_size: -
d_call: TRBD2
v_call: TRBV2
cdr3_nt: TGTGCCAGCAGTGAGAGCGGGAGTCACCAAGAGACCCAGTACTTC
cdr3_aa: CASSESGSHQETQYF

j_call: TRBJ2-2
clone_size: many
d_call: TRBD2
v_call: TRBV27
cdr3_nt: TGTGCCAGCAGTTTAGCCGGGACTACCAACACCGGGGAGCTGTTTTTT
cdr3_aa: CASSLAGTTNTGELFF

j_call: TRBJ2-7
clone_size: many
d_call: -
v_call: TRBV28
cdr3_nt: TGTGCCAGCAGTTTATTCTTCTACGAGCAGTACTTC
cdr3_aa: CASSLFFYEQYF

j_call: TRBJ1-2
clone_size: -
d_call: TRBD1
v_call: TRBV6-2/TRBV6-3
cdr3_nt: TGTGCCAGCAGCCTACCCCGGGACAGGGCGTATGGCTACACCTTC
cdr3_aa: CASSLPRDRAYGYTF

j_call: TRBJ1-2
clone_size: many
d_call: -
v_call: TRBV9
cdr3_nt: TGTGCCAGCAGCTCCGGAGCGCCGGATGGCTACACCTTC
cdr3_aa: CASSSGAPDGYTF

j_call: TRBJ1-3
clone_size: many
d_call: -
v_call: TRBV15
cdr3_nt: TGTGCCACCAGCAGGGACAGAGGCTCTGGAAACACCATATATTTT
cdr3_aa: CATSRDRGSGNTIYF

j_call: TRBJ1-2
clone_size: many
d_call: -
v_call: TRBV6-1
cdr3_nt: TGTGCCAGCAGTGAAGCCCCTCTCGACTACACCTTC
cdr3_aa: CASSEAPLDYTF

j_call: TRBJ1-2
clone_size: many
d_call: -
v_call: TRBV19
cdr3_nt: TGTGCCAGTACTGACAGGTACTATGGCTACACCTTC
cdr3_aa: CASTDRYYGYTF

j_call: TRBJ2-1
clone_size: many
d_call: -
v_call: TRBV28
cdr3_nt: TGTGCCAGCAGTCCTCGCAATGAGCAGTTCTTC
cdr3_aa: CASSPRNEQFF

j_call: TRBJ1-1
clone_size: many
d_call: -
v_call: TRBV12-3/TRBV12-4
cdr3_nt: TGTGCCAGCAGTTTTTCCTCTGGACAGTTCACTGAAGCTTTCTTT
cdr3_aa: CASSFSSGQFTEAFF

j_call: TRBJ2-7
clone_size: -
d_call: TRBD1
v_call: TRBV11-2
cdr3_nt: TGTGCCAGCAGCTTAGGGTGGGACAGCCCCTCCTACGAGCAGTACTTC
cdr3_aa: CASSLGWDSPSYEQYF

j_call: TRBJ2-7
clone_size: many
d_call: -
v_call: TRBV15
cdr3_nt: TGTGCCACCAGCCCCAGGTACGGCTCCTACGAGCAGTACTTC
cdr3_aa: CATSPRYGSYEQYF

j_call: TRBJ1-1
clone_size: many
d_call: -
v_call: TRBV30
cdr3_nt: TGTGCCTGGAGTACCCTGAACACTGAAGCTTTCTTT
cdr3_aa: CAWSTLNTEAFF

j_call: TRBJ2-5
clone_size: -
d_call: TRBD2
v_call: TRBV4-2
cdr3_nt: TGTGCCAGCAGCCGGACACAAGGACTAGCGGGGGAGACCCAGTACTTC
cdr3_aa: CASSRTQGLAGETQYF

j_call: TRBJ2-7
clone_size: many
d_call: TRBD1
v_call: TRBV2
cdr3_nt: TGTGCCAGCACCTACCAGGGGGCGAGCTACGAGCAGTACTTC
cdr3_aa: CASTYQGASYEQYF

j_call: TRBJ1-5
clone_size: many
d_call: -
v_call: TRBV28
cdr3_nt: TGTGCCAGCAGTCGCCCCCCGGTTGGGCCCCAGCATTTT
cdr3_aa: CASSRPPVGPQHF

j_call: TRBJ2-5
clone_size: -
d_call: TRBD1
v_call: TRBV29-1
cdr3_nt: TGCAGCGTTGAAGTTAAAGGGACAGGGAGGCAAGAGACCCAGTACTTC
cdr3_aa: CSVEVKGTGRQETQYF

j_call: TRBJ2-5
clone_size: many
d_call: -
v_call: TRBV28
cdr3_nt: TGTGCCAGCAGCACCGGTGGACAGTTTGAAGAGACCCAGTACTTC
cdr3_aa: CASSTGGQFEETQYF

j_call: TRBJ2-5
clone_size: many
d_call: TRBD1
v_call: TRBV7-2
cdr3_nt: TGTGCCAGCAGCTTAGTCCCGACAGGGGGCTATAATACGAAAGAGACCCAGTACTTC
cdr3_aa: CASSLVPTGGYNTKETQYF

j_call: TRBJ1-5
clone_size: many
d_call: TRBD1
v_call: TRBV7-2
cdr3_nt: TGTGCCAGCAGCTTAGCACAGATAACCGGGACAGGGATAGGAAATCAGCCCCAGCATTTT
cdr3_aa: CASSLAQITGTGIGNQPQHF

j_call: TRBJ2-7
clone_size: many
d_call: -
v_call: TRBV10-3
cdr3_nt: TGTGCCATCCGAAACGACAATTCCTACGAGCAGTACTTC
cdr3_aa: CAIRNDNSYEQYF

j_call: TRBJ2-7
clone_size: few
d_call: -
v_call: TRBV30
cdr3_nt: TGTGCCTGGAGTGTACCCGGGTCGGTCTACGAGCAGTACTTC
cdr3_aa: CAWSVPGSVYEQYF

j_call: TRBJ2-5
clone_size: -
d_call: TRBD1
v_call: TRBV6-5
cdr3_nt: TGTGCCAGCAGTTACTCCGGACAGGGCAAGACCCAGTACTTC
cdr3_aa: CASSYSGQGKTQYF

j_call: TRBJ1-2
clone_size: -
d_call: -
v_call: TRBV6-5
cdr3_nt: TGTGCCAGCAGTTTCGCGGGCCCCCGGGGCTACACCTTC
cdr3_aa: CASSFAGPRGYTF

j_call: TRBJ2-5
clone_size: many
d_call: -
v_call: TRBV28
cdr3_nt: TGTGCCAGCAGCACCCAACCTCAAGAGACCCAGTACTTC
cdr3_aa: CASSTQPQETQYF

j_call: TRBJ1-1
clone_size: many
d_call: TRBD1
v_call: TRBV20-1
cdr3_nt: TGCAGTGCTAGTGGCCCCGGGACAGGGGACACTGAAGCTTTCTTT
cdr3_aa: CSASGPGTGDTEAFF

j_call: TRBJ2-2
clone_size: -
d_call: TRBD2
v_call: TRBV4-1
cdr3_nt: TGCGCCAGCAGCCAGGTCCTACTAGCGGGAGAGACCGGGGAGCTGTTTTTT
cdr3_aa: CASSQVLLAGETGELFF

j_call: TRBJ2-3
clone_size: many
d_call: -
v_call: TRBV7-8
cdr3_nt: TGTGCCAGCAGCCTCTCCTGGGCAGGGGCAGGCTCAGATACGCAGTATTTT
cdr3_aa: CASSLSWAGAGSDTQYF

j_call: TRBJ1-5
clone_size: -
d_call: -
v_call: TRBV2
cdr3_nt: TGTGCCAGCACCTCAACAGGTCCAAATCAGCCCCAGCATTTT
cdr3_aa: CASTSTGPNQPQHF

j_call: TRBJ1-1
clone_size: few
d_call: -
v_call: TRBV7-2
cdr3_nt: TGTGCCAGCAGCTTATGGGGCCAGAAGAACACTGAAGCTTTCTTT
cdr3_aa: CASSLWGQKNTEAFF

j_call: TRBJ1-1
clone_size: many
d_call: -
v_call: TRBV27
cdr3_nt: TGTGCCAGCAGTCCCTCCATGGTGTCGAGGACTGAAGCTTTCTTT
cdr3_aa: CASSPSMVSRTEAFF

j_call: TRBJ2-5
clone_size: few
d_call: -
v_call: TRBV30
cdr3_nt: TGTGCCTGGAGTCCCCCGTTCGGAGAGACCCAGTACTTC
cdr3_aa: CAWSPPFGETQYF

j_call: TRBJ1-3
clone_size: -
d_call: TRBD1
v_call: TRBV13
cdr3_nt: TGTGCCAGCAGCCCAAACCCCGCCGGGACAGAAGGACCTGGGGGCACCATATATTTT
cdr3_aa: CASSPNPAGTEGPGGTIYF

j_call: TRBJ1-1
clone_size: many
d_call: -
v_call: TRBV10-3
cdr3_nt: TGTGCCATCAGTGCTACGATGAACACTGAAGCTTTCTTT
cdr3_aa: CAISATMNTEAFF

j_call: TRBJ1-1
clone_size: many
d_call: -
v_call: TRBV12-3/TRBV12-4
cdr3_nt: TGTGCCAGCAGACAGAGGGGGGGCACCTCGAACACTGAAGCTTTCTTT
cdr3_aa: CASRQRGGTSNTEAFF

j_call: TRBJ2-2
clone_size: once
d_call: -
v_call: TRBV24-1
cdr3_nt: TGTGCCACCAGTACTACACCGAACACCGGGGAGCTGTTTTTT
cdr3_aa: CATSTTPNTGELFF